The 2 T cell receptor beta chains below all came from one sample that was sequenced in a study of cytomegalovirus exposure and HLA in healthy donors (TCRdb year 2017). The method was the immunoSEQ multiplex PCR assay. For the multiplex PCR, a mixture combining 60 forward primers for TCR Vbeta segments and 13 reverse primers for TCR Jbeta segments was used. TCRdb carries this immuneACCESS record with in-frame sequences only. Its versions omit some clonotypes, under half of them owing to an unresolved V gene in the studies checked, with the rest unexplained. The sample table lists 100,000 to 120,000 clones, over 65% of them with a count of one. Roughly 4.2% of the sample rests with the top ten. Sample: PBMCs. Source of these receptors: a woman between 35 and 50 years old in good health and CMV-seropositive.

The CDR3 bases are TGCGCCAGCAGCCAAGATACAGCGGTGCTAGCCAAAAACATTCAGTACTTC. Its protein product is CASSQDTAVLAKNIQYF. The chain carries TRBV4-1 and TRBJ2-4; a possible D gene is TRBD2 (5 bases). V was shortened by 0 bases and J by 0 bases, with 12 bases between the two germline ends. The CDR3 has 17 amino acids. Per the germline V gene, CDR1 is MGHRA and CDR2 is YSYEKL.

CDR3: CASSIGFYEQYF. The CDR3 nucleotides read TGCGCCAGCAGCATCGGTTTCTACGAGCAGTACTTC. The rearrangement uses TRBV5-1 and TRBJ2-7, with D uncertain. Trimming took 4 bases from V and 3 from J, leaving 8 bases between them. The CDR3 is 12 residues long. The V gene's germline CDR1 is SGHRS and CDR2 YFSETQ.